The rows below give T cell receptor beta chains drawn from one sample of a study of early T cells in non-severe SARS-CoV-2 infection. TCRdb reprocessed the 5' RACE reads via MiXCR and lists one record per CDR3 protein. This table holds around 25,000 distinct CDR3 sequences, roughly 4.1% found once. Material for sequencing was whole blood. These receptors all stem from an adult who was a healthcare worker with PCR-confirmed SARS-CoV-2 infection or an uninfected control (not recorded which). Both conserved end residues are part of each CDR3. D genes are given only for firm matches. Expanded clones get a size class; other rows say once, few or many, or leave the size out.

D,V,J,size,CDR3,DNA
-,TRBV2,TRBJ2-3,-,CAGRDYTDTQYF,TGTGCCGGACGCGATTACACAGATACGCAGTATTTT
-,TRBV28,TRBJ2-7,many,CASSSEGDGDRSSF,TGTGCCAGCAGTTCCGAGGGTGATGGGGATCGTTCAAGTTTC
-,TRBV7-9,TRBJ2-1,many,CASSQADRLSYNEQFF,TGTGCCAGCAGCCAAGCGGACAGACTTTCATACAATGAGCAGTTCTTC
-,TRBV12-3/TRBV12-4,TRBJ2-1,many,CASSRERGRYNEQFF,TGTGCCAGCAGCCGGGAGCGAGGGCGGTACAATGAGCAGTTCTTC
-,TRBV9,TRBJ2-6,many,CASSPGEGANVLTF,TGTGCCAGCAGCCCTGGAGAAGGGGCCAACGTCCTGACTTTC
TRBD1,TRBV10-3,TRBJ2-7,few,CAAGPGQTYEQYF,TGTGCCGCCGGGCCGGGACAGACCTACGAGCAGTACTTC
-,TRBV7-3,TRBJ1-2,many,CASSSRTGQGYTF,TGTGCCAGCAGCTCCAGGACGGGCCAGGGCTACACCTTC
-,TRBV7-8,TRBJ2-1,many,CASSLQRIPTYNEQFF,TGTGCCAGCAGCTTACAACGGATTCCCACCTACAATGAGCAGTTCTTC
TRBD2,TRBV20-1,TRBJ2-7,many,CSAPASGRYEQYF,TGCAGTGCTCCAGCCAGCGGGAGGTACGAGCAGTACTTC
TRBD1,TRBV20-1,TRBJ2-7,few,CSALPTGTGREQYF,TGCAGTGCTCTGCCAACCGGGACAGGGAGGGAGCAGTACTTC
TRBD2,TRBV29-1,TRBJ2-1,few,CSVGTIGGGRDTMSQGQFF,TGCAGCGTTGGAACAATAGGCGGGGGACGAGATACAATGAGCCAGGGGCAGTTCTTC
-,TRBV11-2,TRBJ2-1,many,CASRRDTYNEQFF,TGTGCCAGCCGTCGGGACACTTACAATGAGCAGTTCTTC
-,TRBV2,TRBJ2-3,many,CASSPGEGTQYF,TGTGCCAGCAGTCCTGGTGAGGGGACGCAGTATTTT
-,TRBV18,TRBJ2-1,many,CASSPEAGQFF,TGTGCCAGCTCACCCGAGGCAGGACAGTTCTTC
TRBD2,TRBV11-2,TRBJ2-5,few,CASSSRTSGRQETQYF,TGTGCCAGCAGCTCGAGGACTAGCGGGAGACAAGAGACCCAGTACTTC
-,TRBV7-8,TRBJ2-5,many,CASSLGITSGEETQYF,TGTGCCAGCAGCTTAGGGATCACTAGTGGGGAAGAGACCCAGTACTTC
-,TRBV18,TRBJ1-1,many,CASSPGPGTEAFF,TGTGCCAGCTCACCAGGTCCAGGGACTGAAGCTTTCTTT
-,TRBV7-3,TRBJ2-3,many,CASSPWGGPTDTQYF,TGTGCCAGCTCCCCCTGGGGAGGCCCTACAGATACGCAGTATTTT
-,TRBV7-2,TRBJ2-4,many,CASGELMNIQYF,TGTGCCAGCGGCGAGTTAATGAACATTCAGTACTTC
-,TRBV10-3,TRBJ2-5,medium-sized,CAIARQLVETQYF,TGTGCCATTGCTCGACAGTTGGTGGAGACCCAGTACTTC
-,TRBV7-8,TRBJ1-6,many,CASSPGERYNSPLHF,TGTGCCAGCAGCCCGGGAGAACGGTATAATTCACCCCTCCACTTT
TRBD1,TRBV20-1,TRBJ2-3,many,CSARSTGEADTQYF,TGCAGTGCTAGATCGACAGGGGAGGCAGATACGCAGTATTTT
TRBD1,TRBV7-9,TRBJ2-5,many,CASSTPGTGRETQYF,TGTGCCAGCAGCACCCCCGGGACAGGGAGGGAGACCCAGTACTTC
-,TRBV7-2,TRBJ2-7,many,CASSYDREYEQYF,TGTGCCAGCAGCTACGACAGAGAATACGAGCAGTACTTC
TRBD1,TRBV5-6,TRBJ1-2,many,CASSFGQGANYGYTF,TGTGCCAGCAGCTTCGGACAGGGGGCGAACTATGGCTACACCTTC
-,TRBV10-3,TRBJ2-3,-,CAISPSGPTDTDTQYF,TGTGCCATCAGTCCCTCAGGGCCCACCGACACAGATACGCAGTATTTT
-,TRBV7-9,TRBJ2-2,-,CASRSPGELFF,TGTGCCAGCAGGTCGCCTGGGGAGCTGTTTTTT
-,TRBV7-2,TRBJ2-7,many,CASSRGGSPPGEQYF,TGTGCCAGCAGCCGGGGAGGCAGCCCCCCTGGGGAGCAGTACTTC
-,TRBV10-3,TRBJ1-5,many,CAEAPGADQPQHF,TGTGCAGAGGCTCCGGGGGCCGATCAGCCCCAGCATTTT
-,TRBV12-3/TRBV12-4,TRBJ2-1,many,CASKRRELDNEQFF,TGTGCCAGCAAGAGGAGGGAGCTGGACAATGAGCAGTTCTTC
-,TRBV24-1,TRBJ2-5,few,CATSDLGGAKETQYF,TGTGCCACCAGTGATTTAGGCGGGGCTAAGGAGACCCAGTACTTC
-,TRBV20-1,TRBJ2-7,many,CSARVGHVGYEQYF,TGCAGTGCTAGAGTGGGACACGTCGGCTACGAGCAGTACTTC
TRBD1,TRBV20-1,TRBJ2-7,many,CSAFPDRAEQYF,TGCAGTGCTTTCCCCGACAGGGCCGAGCAGTACTTC
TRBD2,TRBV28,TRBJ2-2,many,CASTIAGGPEETGELFF,TGTGCCAGCACAATAGCGGGAGGTCCCGAGGAAACCGGGGAGCTGTTTTTT
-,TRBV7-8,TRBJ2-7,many,CASSLETGASYEQYF,TGTGCCAGCAGCTTAGAAACAGGCGCTTCCTACGAGCAGTACTTC
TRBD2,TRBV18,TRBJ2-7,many,CASSPLAGYEQYF,TGTGCCAGCTCACCACTAGCGGGTTACGAGCAGTACTTC
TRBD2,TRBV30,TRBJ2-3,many,CAWVTSGTDTQYF,TGTGCCTGGGTTACTAGCGGCACAGATACGCAGTATTTT
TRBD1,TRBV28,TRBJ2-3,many,CASSLSPGTGLTDTQYF,TGTGCCAGCAGTTTGTCCCCCGGGACAGGGCTCACAGATACGCAGTATTTT
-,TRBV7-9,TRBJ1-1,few,CASSSRTALNTEAFF,TGTGCCAGCAGCTCGCGGACAGCTTTGAACACTGAAGCTTTCTTT
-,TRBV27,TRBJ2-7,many,CASSLSAVSYEQYF,TGTGCCAGCAGTTTATCGGCAGTCTCCTACGAGCAGTACTTC
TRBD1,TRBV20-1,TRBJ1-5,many,CSVSTGPEADQPQHF,TGCAGTGTTTCGACAGGGCCGGAGGCCGATCAGCCCCAGCATTTT
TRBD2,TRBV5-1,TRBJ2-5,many,CASSPATTGGETQYF,TGCGCCAGCAGCCCGGCTACCACGGGAGGGGAGACCCAGTACTTC
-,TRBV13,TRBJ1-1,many,CASSLLAGLAEAFF,TGTGCCAGCAGCTTACTGGCAGGGTTAGCTGAAGCTTTCTTT
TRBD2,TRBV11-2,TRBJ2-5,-,CASSLGLAGGTQETQYF,TGTGCCAGCAGCTTAGGGCTAGCGGGAGGGACCCAAGAGACCCAGTACTTC
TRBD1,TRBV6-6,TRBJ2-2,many,CASSDGSTGTGELFF,TGTGCCAGCAGTGACGGTTCGACAGGGACCGGGGAGCTGTTTTTT
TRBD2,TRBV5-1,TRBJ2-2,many,CASSLELGGGSVANTGELFF,TGCGCCAGCAGCTTGGAGCTTGGTGGCGGGAGCGTCGCGAACACCGGGGAGCTGTTTTTT
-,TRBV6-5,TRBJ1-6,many,CASSYKLTANDNSPLHF,TGTGCCAGCAGTTACAAGCTGACGGCAAACGATAATTCACCCCTCCACTTT
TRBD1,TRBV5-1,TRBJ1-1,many,CASSLVQGGVTEAFF,TGCGCCAGCAGCTTGGTACAGGGGGGTGTCACTGAAGCTTTCTTT
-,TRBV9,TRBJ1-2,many,CASSFSRGANYGYTF,TGTGCCAGCAGCTTCTCCAGGGGTGCTAACTATGGCTACACCTTC
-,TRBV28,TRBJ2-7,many,CASSLGTAGAGEQYF,TGTGCCAGCAGTTTAGGGACAGCGGGAGCTGGTGAGCAGTACTTC
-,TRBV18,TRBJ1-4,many,CASSTNEKLFF,TGTGCCAGCTCAACAAATGAAAAACTGTTTTTT
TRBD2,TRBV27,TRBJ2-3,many,CASSLGTSVADTQYF,TGTGCCAGCAGTTTAGGGACTAGCGTGGCAGATACGCAGTATTTT
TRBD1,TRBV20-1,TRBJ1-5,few,CSARQGGQPQHF,TGCAGTGCTAGACAGGGGGGTCAGCCCCAGCATTTT
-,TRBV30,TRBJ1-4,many,CAGSTQGGGEKLFF,TGTGCCGGAAGCACCCAAGGTGGGGGTGAAAAACTGTTTTTT
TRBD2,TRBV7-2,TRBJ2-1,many,CASSPLASGNGVEQFF,TGTGCCAGCAGCCCCCTGGCTAGCGGGAATGGGGTTGAGCAGTTCTTC
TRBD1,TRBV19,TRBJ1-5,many,CASSRGTGNRNQPQHF,TGTGCCAGTAGTCGGGGGACAGGGAATCGCAATCAGCCCCAGCATTTT